This entry describes one T cell receptor beta chain. The data were taken from a study of identical twins. A single record per CDR3 protein comes from TCRdb applying MiXCR to the 5' RACE reads. The sample yields some 460,000 distinct CDR3 sequences, approximately 15% seen once. V was pared by 6 bases and J by 4 bases, with 7 bases of the junction left unmatched. This CDR3 region has 14 residues. CDR1 and CDR2 from the germline V gene are MDHEN and SYDVKM. This same sample was also taken into another study, of yellow fever vaccine responses in identical twins.

Sequencing was done on a sample of CD4+ T cells sorted from blood. The chain has TRBV28 and TRBJ1-2, with 8 bases aligning to TRBD1. The TCR sequence derives from a woman aged 18-29 years in good health. The CDR3 spells CASSAPGTGYGYTF. CDR3 nucleotides: TGTGCCAGCAGCGCCCCCGGGACAGGCTATGGCTACACCTTC.